A single sample gave rise to the 18 T cell receptor beta chains below, sequenced in a study of blood T cells in healthy people across ages. PCR was performed a second time for about 7 to 11 cycles using a sample-barcoded 5' primer and a J-beta primer mix. A single record per CDR3 protein comes from TCRdb applying MiXCR to the 5' RACE reads. The sample shows more than 650,000 distinct CDR3 sequences, 22% of them seen only once. Sequences were obtained from blood. These TCRs come from an older man in good health.

This clonotype was observed a handful of times. J is TRBJ2-6 and V is TRBV5-1; D unclear. Germline CDR1 SGHRS, CDR2 YFSETQ. The CDR3 contains 15 residues. The V end lost 1 base, the J end lost 2 bases, and 7 bases lay between the germline ends. The CDR3 is CASSLIPPGANVLTF. CDR3 DNA sequence: TGCGCCAGCAGCTTGATTCCACCTGGGGCCAACGTCCTGACTTTC. Variable domain in full (rest from reference TRBV5-1 and TRBJ2-6): KAGVTQTPRYLIKTRGQQVTLSCSPISGHRSVSWYQQTPGQGLQFLFEYFSETQRNKGNFPGRFSGRQFSNSRSEMNVSTLELGDSALYLCASSLIPPGANVLTFGAGSRLTVL.

The genes are TRBV7-2 and TRBJ2-7, with TRBD1 matching over 9 bases. V was pared by 5 bases and J by 6 bases, with 5 bases of the junction left unmatched. The CDR3 is 13 amino acids. From germline, CDR1 is SGHTA and CDR2 FQGNSA. The CDR3 reads CASSKWTGAEQYF. The CDR3 region has the DNA TGTGCCAGCAGCAAATGGACAGGGGCCGAGCAGTACTTC.

This clonotype has ten or more counts. The chain uses TRBV2 and TRBJ1-4; 7 bases are shared with TRBD1. Germline lookup yields CDR1 SNHLY and CDR2 FYNNEI. The CDR3 has 15 amino acids. Trimming took 0 bases from V and 5 from J; bases not matched to a gene: 3. In DNA, the CDR3 is TGTGCCAGCAGTGAAGCCGGGACAGAGAATGAAAAACTGTTTTTT. This sequence encodes CASSEAGTENEKLFF.

This clonotype was recorded a few times. The V call is TRBV7-2, the J call TRBJ1-1, with D perhaps TRBD1 (5 bases). Germline-derived CDR1 and CDR2 are SGHTA and FQGNSA. The V end lost 5 bases, the J end lost 5 bases, and 15 bases lay between the germline ends. This CDR3 contains 14 residues. Here the CDR3 reads CASSPRVFGTEAFF. As DNA, the CDR3 is TGTGCCAGCAGCCCCAGGGTTTTTGGGACTGAAGCTTTCTTT.

This clonotype was seen only a few times. The gene calls are TRBV2 and TRBJ2-2, with 7 bases identical to TRBD1. This CDR3 contains 15 residues. Germline assignment: CDR1 SNHLY and CDR2 FYNNEI. Trimming took 2 bases from V and 4 from J; bases not matched to a gene: 4. CDR3 bases: TGTGCCAGCAGTGAACAGGGGGTGGGCACCGGGGAGCTGTTTTTT. The encoded protein is CASSEQGVGTGELFF.

The J gene is TRBJ2-7, the V gene TRBV14; D may be TRBD2 (6 bases). Germline assignment: CDR1 SGHDN and CDR2 FVKESK. This CDR3 region has 14 residues. V lost 2 bases to trimming and J lost 1 base, with 9 bases between them. CDR3 DNA: TGTGCCAGCAGCCAATACGGGAGTTCCTACGAGCAGTACTTC. It is translated as CASSQYGSSYEQYF.

The chain employs TRBV5-1 and TRBJ1-1, with unresolved D. The CDR3 is 15 residues long. Germline assignment: CDR1 SGHRS and CDR2 YFSETQ. V was cut by 1 base and J by 0 bases, with 10 bases left in between. This CDR3 reads CASSLSAAMNTEAFF. In nucleotides, the CDR3 is TGCGCCAGCAGCTTGTCTGCAGCCATGAACACTGAAGCTTTCTTT.

The sample holds a few counts of this clonotype. CDR3 residues: CSAGERGYTF. In nucleotides, the CDR3 is TGCAGCGCGGGCGAGCGCGGCTACACCTTC. The chain combines TRBV29-1 with TRBJ1-2; D is uncertain. Germline CDR1 is SQVTM and CDR2 is ANQGSEA. Trimming stripped 7 bases from V and 8 bases from J, with 11 bases between. The CDR3 runs to 10 residues.

This chain links TRBV14 with TRBJ1-1; D is perhaps TRBD1 (5 bases). Germline lookup yields CDR1 SGHDN and CDR2 FVKESK. This CDR3 has 13 residues. V dropped 8 bases and J dropped 2 bases, with 12 bases sitting between them. The CDR3 region has the DNA TGTGCCAGCGGGGCAACGAAAAACACTGAAGCTTTCTTT. The encoded protein is CASGATKNTEAFF. Full variable domain (outside the CDR3, taken from reference TRBV14 and TRBJ1-1): EAGVTQFPSHSVIEKGQTVTLRCDPISGHDNLYWYRRVMGKEIKFLLHFVKESKQDESGMPNNRFLAERTGGTYSTLKVQPAELEDSGVYFCASGATKNTEAFFGQGTRLTVV.

The chain links TRBV7-8 to TRBJ2-6, with 7 positions matching TRBD1. Trimming cost V 0 bases and J 2 bases; bases outside gene matches: 7. The germline CDR1 and CDR2 sequences are SGHVS and FQNEAQ. The CDR3 covers 18 residues. The CDR3 is CASSLATGRPTGANVLTF. DNA of the CDR3: TGTGCCAGCAGCTTAGCGACAGGGCGGCCTACTGGGGCCAACGTCCTGACTTTC.

The DNA of the CDR3 is TGTGCCACCAGTGATTTCGGCGGGGATAACACCGGGGAGCTGTTTTTT. It translates to CATSDFGGDNTGELFF. The V gene is TRBV24-1, the J gene TRBJ2-2; D may be TRBD2 (6 bases). The CDR3 consists of 16 residues. V was trimmed by 1 base and J by 2 bases, leaving 10 bases between them. From germline, CDR1 is KGHDR and CDR2 SFDVKD.

The V gene is TRBV20-1, the J gene TRBJ1-4; 9 nucleotides line up with TRBD1. This CDR3 contains 18 residues. Germline CDR1 and CDR2: DFQATT and SNEGSKA (reference sequence). V lost 3 bases and J lost 4; bases outside the gene matches: 15. CDR3 loop: CSARIPLGQGRFNEKLFF. The CDR3 DNA follows: TGCAGTGCTAGGATCCCCTTGGGACAGGGCCGATTTAATGAAAAACTGTTTTTT.

J is TRBJ2-1 and V is TRBV6-9; D unresolved. The V end lost 11 bases, the J end lost 0 bases, and 17 bases lay between the germline ends. CDR1 and CDR2 (germline): MNHGY, SVAAGI. The CDR3 runs 15 residues. CDR3 nucleotide sequence: TGTGCCCGAAAGCGCGCCTTCTACTCCTACAATGAGCAGTTCTTC. This sequence encodes CARKRAFYSYNEQFF.

This clonotype was counted only a few times. The chain recombines TRBV12-3 or TRBV12-4 with TRBJ2-5, with 7 bases that match TRBD2. The junction had 9 bases not matched to a gene; V was cut back by 3 bases and J by 5 bases. The CDR3 runs 15 residues. CDR3 in DNA: TGTGCCAGCAGTTTTTATTTGCGGGAGCGGGAGACCCAGTACTTC. Residues: CASSFYLRERETQYF.

The V gene is TRBV7-2, the J gene TRBJ1-5, with D maybe TRBD1 (5 bases). This CDR3 spans 16 amino acids. V lost 1 base and J lost 5, with 15 bases in between. CDR1 is SGHTA, CDR2 FQGNSA, per germline. DNA of the CDR3: TGTGCCAGCAGCTTAGAGGCCAGGGCAACCCATCAGCCCCAGCATTTT. This sequence encodes CASSLEARATHQPQHF.

The sample holds a few counts of this clonotype. The chain combines TRBV4-2 with TRBJ1-4; D not certain. The CDR3 loop spans 14 amino acids. V lost 2 bases and J 0 bases, leaving 4 bases between the germline ends. Germline V gene sequence: CDR1 LGHNA, CDR2 YNFKEQ. CDR3 coding DNA: TGTGCCAGCAGCCAATCGACAACTAATGAAAAACTGTTTTTT. Its translation: CASSQSTTNEKLFF.

The chain combines TRBV7-2 with TRBJ1-3; 8 bases map to TRBD1. CDR1 and CDR2 (germline): SGHTA, FQGNSA. After removal of 6 bases from V and 8 bases from J, the junction contained 12 bases not matched to a gene. The CDR3 totals 15 residues. DNA of the CDR3: TGTGCCAGCAGTCCCGGGGCAGGGGGCGCGTACACCATATATTTT. Translation gives CASSPGAGGAYTIYF. The full variable domain, completed using reference TRBV7-2 and TRBJ1-3, is GAGVSQSPSNKVTEKGKDVELRCDPISGHTALYWYRQSLGQGLEFLIYFQGNSAPDKSGLPSDRFSAERTGGSVSTLTIQRTQQEDSAVYLCASSPGAGGAYTIYFGEGSWLTVV.

This clonotype was counted a few times. The V and J genes are TRBV10-3 and TRBJ2-1; weak D call: TRBD2 (6 bases). The CDR3 is 14 residues long. V was shortened by 3 bases and J by 6 bases, with 12 bases between the two germline ends. In germline, CDR1 is ENHRY, CDR2 SYGVKD. The DNA of the CDR3 is TGTGCCATCAGTGACGCGGGAACGGGCAATGAGCAGTTCTTC. It yields the protein CAISDAGTGNEQFF.